These T cell receptor beta chains were read from a single sample in a study of cytomegalovirus exposure and HLA in healthy donors. Profiling relied on immunoSEQ multiplex PCR, and the TCRdb table lists in-frame clones only, not all of them. This table holds about 120,000 clones, around three quarters found once. Sample: PBMCs. These receptors were taken from a woman aged 50 to 60 in good health and CMV-seronegative. The CDR3 runs from the conserved cysteine through the conserved F or W. D genes are given only for firm matches. The size field is filled for only some rows; it gives once, few, many or a size class.

j_call clone_size d_call v_call cdr3_nt cdr3_aa
TRBJ2-3 NA NA TRBV28 TGTGCCAGCAGTTTTCCTTCGGCCGGGGGATATGGGGCAGATACGCAGTATTTT CASSFPSAGGYGADTQYF
TRBJ2-2 NA NA TRBV21-1 TGTGCCAGCAGCAAACGGGACAGGGGTTCGGGGGAGCTGTTTTTT CASSKRDRGSGELFF
TRBJ1-1 NA TRBD1 TRBV5-3 TGTGCCAGAACCAAGAAGGGGGCAAGGAGAACTGAAGCTTTCTTT CARTKKGARRTEAFF
TRBJ2-7 NA TRBD2 TRBV7-8 TGTGCCAGCACCCTCCGGACTAGGAACGAGCAGTACTTC CASTLRTRNEQYF
TRBJ2-5 NA TRBD2 TRBV7-9 TGTGCCAGCAGCTTAGGGGGGTCTAGCGGGAGGGCCAGGGAGCAGTACTTC CASSLGGSSGRAREQYF
TRBJ2-7 NA NA TRBV7-6 TGTGCCAGCAGCTTAGCGGGAGGTGGCGACGAGCAGTACTTC CASSLAGGGDEQYF
TRBJ2-5 NA TRBD1 TRBV30 TGTGCCTGGGGAACCGGGACAGGGCCCCAAGAGACCCAGTACTTC CAWGTGTGPQETQYF
TRBJ2-1 few NA TRBV9 TGTGCCAGCAGCGTAGGAAGTAGCGGCTACAATGAGCAGTTCTTC CASSVGSSGYNEQFF
TRBJ1-2 NA TRBD1 TRBV9 TGTGCCAGCAGCGTAGCTCGGACAGGGATGGATGGCTACACCTTC CASSVARTGMDGYTF
TRBJ1-1 NA NA TRBV27 TGTGCCAGCAGTTTATTGGACATGAACACTGAAGCTTTCTTT CASSLLDMNTEAFF
TRBJ2-7 NA NA TRBV6-5 TGTGCCAGCAGTTACTCGATCGTGACGAGGTACGAGCAGTACTTC CASSYSIVTRYEQYF
TRBJ2-1 NA TRBD2 TRBV5-4 TGTGCCAGCAGCCCGACTAGCGGCTACAATGAGCAGTTCTTC CASSPTSGYNEQFF
TRBJ2-7 NA TRBD2 TRBV28 TGTGCCAGCAGTCATTCCCCCACTAGCGGGAGGCCCTACGAGCAGTACTTC CASSHSPTSGRPYEQYF
TRBJ1-4 NA NA TRBV5-6 TGTGCCAGCAGCTTGGGAGACAGCGTTAATGAAAAACTGTTTTTT CASSLGDSVNEKLFF
TRBJ2-5 NA NA TRBV18 TGTGCCAGCTCACCACGGGGGCAGCAAGAGACCCAGTACTTC CASSPRGQQETQYF
TRBJ2-6 NA TRBD2 TRBV5-1 TGCGCCAGCAGCTTGCCGGGAGGAACGGGGGCCAACGTCCTGACTTTC CASSLPGGTGANVLTF
TRBJ2-7 NA TRBD1 TRBV10-3 TGTGCCATCAACGCCGGGACAGATTGGTGGGAGCAGTACTTC CAINAGTDWWEQYF
TRBJ2-3 once NA TRBV2 TGTGCCAGCAGTGGTCAGACAGGCCGCACAGATACGCAGTATTTT CASSGQTGRTDTQYF
TRBJ1-5 NA TRBD1 TRBV7-2 TGTGCCAGCAGCCAGGACAGGGGGATTGGGAGCAATCAGCCCCAGCATTTT CASSQDRGIGSNQPQHF
TRBJ1-1 NA NA TRBV14 TGTGCCAGCAGCCAGACAACCATCCGTACTTCTGAAGCTTTCTTT CASSQTTIRTSEAFF
TRBJ2-3 NA NA TRBV7-6 TGTGCCAGCAGCTTAGTTGGGTCCAGGGCAGATACGCAGTATTTT CASSLVGSRADTQYF
TRBJ1-1 few NA TRBV30 TGTGGCGCCGGGACATCACGGAACACTGAAGCTTTCTTT CGAGTSRNTEAFF
TRBJ1-2 few TRBD1 TRBV27 TGTGCCAGCAGTTTACCAGGGGGCTCTGGTGGCTACACCTTC CASSLPGGSGGYTF
TRBJ2-1 NA TRBD2 TRBV27 TGTGCCAGCAGTCCCCCGGGGGGCGTTCTAGCGGGAGGATTAATTGAGCAGTTCTTC CASSPPGGVLAGGLIEQFF
TRBJ1-1 NA NA TRBV30 TGTGCCTGGAGTGACTACACTGAAGCTTTCTTT CAWSDYTEAFF
TRBJ2-1 NA NA TRBV7-3 TGTGCCAGCAGCAACCCATTTCAGGATGATGAGCAGTTCTTC CASSNPFQDDEQFF
TRBJ1-2 NA TRBD1 TRBV29-1 TGCAGCGTGACAGGGGCCGGAGGTAGTGGACTATCCTATGGCTACACCTTC CSVTGAGGSGLSYGYTF
TRBJ2-7 NA TRBD1 TRBV19 TGTGCCAGTAGTGGGACAGGGTCCTACGAGCAGTACTTC CASSGTGSYEQYF
TRBJ1-2 NA NA TRBV19 TGTGCCAGTAGTACCGCCGTTCAGGCGAGCGGCTACACCTTC CASSTAVQASGYTF
TRBJ2-2 NA TRBD1 TRBV5-1 TGCGCCAGCAGAGCCGGGACAGCGAACACCGGGGAGCTGTTTTTT CASRAGTANTGELFF
TRBJ1-2 few NA TRBV4-3 TGCGCCAGCAGCCCCCCCCAGGGCGGCTACACCTTC CASSPPQGGYTF
TRBJ1-1 NA NA TRBV4-1 TGCGCCAGCAGCCAAGTCGGCGGGACTGAAGCTTTCTTT CASSQVGGTEAFF
TRBJ2-1 few NA TRBV14 TGTGCCAGCAGCCAAGATGCGGGAAGCTCCTACAATGAGCAGTTCTTC CASSQDAGSSYNEQFF
TRBJ2-7 NA NA TRBV28 TGTGCCAGCTCGAGTTTCGAGCAGTACTTC CASSSFEQYF
TRBJ2-2 NA NA TRBV13 TGTGCCAGCAGCTTAGGCCCCAAGGGACACTCCACCGGGGAGCTGTTTTTT CASSLGPKGHSTGELFF
TRBJ1-2 NA TRBD1 TRBV28 TGTGCCAGCAGTTTTCCGGACAGGGGGCGATGGGATGGCTACACCTTC CASSFPDRGRWDGYTF
TRBJ1-1 NA TRBD1 TRBV28 TGTGCCAGCAGCAAAGACAGGGACTCCCCCTGGACTGAAGCTTTCTTT CASSKDRDSPWTEAFF
TRBJ1-1 NA NA TRBV6-1 TGTGCCAGCGAGACCATACCCAGGGGCACTGAAGCTTTCTTT CASETIPRGTEAFF
TRBJ2-1 once NA TRBV6-1 TGTGCCAGCAGTGAAGCGCTTCATGGACTCCGGACCGGCGAGCAGTTCTTC CASSEALHGLRTGEQFF
TRBJ1-5 NA NA TRBV5-6 TGTGCCAGCAGCCGGCCTAGTAGCAATCAGCCCCAGCATTTT CASSRPSSNQPQHF
TRBJ2-1 NA NA TRBV20-1 TGCAGTGCTACCGCCCTAGGGGAGTTCTTC CSATALGEFF
TRBJ2-7 once TRBD2 TRBV29-1 TGCAGCATGCTTAGCGGGAGCTCCTACGAGCAGTACTTC CSMLSGSSYEQYF
TRBJ1-1 few TRBD1 TRBV4-2 TGTGCCAGCAGCCAAGTAGGGACAGGGGGAGAAGCTTTCTTT CASSQVGTGGEAFF
TRBJ2-7 few NA TRBV28 TGTGCCAGCAGTGACTTGCCTCCGGCGAACCAGTACTTC CASSDLPPANQYF
TRBJ2-5 NA TRBD1 TRBV12-5 TGTGCTAGTGGTCCCGGGACAGGAGAGACCCAGTACTTC CASGPGTGETQYF